This record looks at one T cell receptor (beta chain) sequence and its context. The entry originates in a study of T-cell reconstitution after alpha-beta-depleted transplantation in children. The CDR3 loop spans 14 amino acids. Germline assignment: CDR1 LGHDT and CDR2 YNNKEL (reference sequence). Trimming pared 0 bases from V and 9 bases from J, leaving 9 bases between. Construction of the TCRbeta library involved unique molecular identifiers. TCRdb reprocessed the PCR reads via MiXCR and lists one record per CDR3 protein. In the table there are 150,000 to 250,000 distinct CDR3 sequences, approximately 15% of which are singletons.

The sequence derives from a human donor who donated a stem cell graft to a child with acute lymphoblastic leukemia. Sample: PBMCs from the stem cell graft donor, taken from the stem cell graft. The chain is built from TRBV3-1 and TRBJ1-6, with a tentative D call TRBD1 (5 bases). CDR3 nucleotide sequence: TGTGCCAGCAGCCAAGATCTGAGGGGTTCACCCCTCCACTTT. Encoded protein: CASSQDLRGSPLHF.